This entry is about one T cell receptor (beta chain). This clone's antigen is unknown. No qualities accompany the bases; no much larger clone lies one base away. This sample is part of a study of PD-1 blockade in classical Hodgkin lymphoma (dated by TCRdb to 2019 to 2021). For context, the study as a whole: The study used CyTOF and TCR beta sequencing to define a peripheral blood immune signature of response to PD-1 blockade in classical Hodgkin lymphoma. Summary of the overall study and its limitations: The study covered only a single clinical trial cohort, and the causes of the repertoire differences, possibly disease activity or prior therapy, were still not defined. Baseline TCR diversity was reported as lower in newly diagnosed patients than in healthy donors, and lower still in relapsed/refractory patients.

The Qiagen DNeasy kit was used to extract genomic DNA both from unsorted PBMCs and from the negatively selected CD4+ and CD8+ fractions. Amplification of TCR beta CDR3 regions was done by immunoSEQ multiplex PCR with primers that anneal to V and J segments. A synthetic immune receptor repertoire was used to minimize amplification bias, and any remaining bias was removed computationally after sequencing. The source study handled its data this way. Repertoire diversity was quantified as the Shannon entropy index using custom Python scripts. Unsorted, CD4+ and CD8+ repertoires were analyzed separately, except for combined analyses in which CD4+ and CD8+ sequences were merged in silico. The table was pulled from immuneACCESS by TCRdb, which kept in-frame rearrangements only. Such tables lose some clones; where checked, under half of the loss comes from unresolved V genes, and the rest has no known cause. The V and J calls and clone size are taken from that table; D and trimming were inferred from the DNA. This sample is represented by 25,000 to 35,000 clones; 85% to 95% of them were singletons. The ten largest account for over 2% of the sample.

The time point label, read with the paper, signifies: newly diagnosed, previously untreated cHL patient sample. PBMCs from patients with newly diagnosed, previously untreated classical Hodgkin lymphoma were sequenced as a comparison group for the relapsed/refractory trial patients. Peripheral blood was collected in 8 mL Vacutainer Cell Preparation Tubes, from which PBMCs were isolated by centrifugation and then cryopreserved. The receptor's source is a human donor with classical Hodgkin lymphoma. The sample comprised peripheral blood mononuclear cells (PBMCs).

At the DNA level, the sequence is TGTGCCAGCAGCTTTCCAGGGTCTGGGGCCAACGTCCTGACTTTC. It specifies CASSFPGSGANVLTF. The chain was built from TRBV7-9 and TRBJ2-6; the D gene is perhaps TRBD1, on 5 matching bases. The CDR1 and CDR2 encoded by the germline V gene (reference sequence) are SEHNR and FQNEAQ. V is clipped by 3 bases and J by 1 base, and the sequence between their germline boundaries is 7 bases long. Its CDR3 holds 15 amino acids, cysteine through phenylalanine. The retained sequence is limited to the CDR3, 45 bases, with the frame set at the first base.